This T cell receptor beta chain was identified in a study of blood T cell repertoires in COVID-19. About the study: Collection of acute and convalescent COVID-19 samples took place in the United States, Italy and Spain. Sample material is recorded as cDNA or gDNA derived from T cells, B-cell-depleted T cells, or PBMCs.

The length of the CDR3 is 15 residues. The V gene end was trimmed by 3 bases and the J gene end by 4 bases; junction bases not matched to a gene: 8. The V gene's germline CDR1 is DFQATT and CDR2 SNEGSKA (reference sequence). Authors' analysis steps: Estimated nucleated cell counts came from reference gene primer amplification. Assay used: immunoSEQ multiplex PCR; TCRdb lists only in-frame clones, some missing. The DNA was the basis for D and trimming; V, J and clone size are from that table. The sample shows over 100,000 clones, more than 75% of them seen only once. This clonotype was obtained from a man aged 55 to 70 with active or convalescent COVID-19. Sample: peripheral blood. This rearrangement joins TRBV20-1 to TRBJ1-5, with TRBD1 matching 8 bases. The CDR3 is CSASQGARNNQPQHF. Written as DNA, the CDR3 is TGCAGTGCTAGTCAGGGGGCGAGAAATAATCAGCCCCAGCATTTT.